The 21 T cell receptor beta chains below all came from one sample that was sequenced in a study of control samples from healthy donors and cancer patients. The data were produced by immunoSEQ multiplex PCR, yet TCRdb's version contains in-frame clones alone and is incomplete. The repertoire consists of 95,000 to 150,000 clones, with roughly 89% occurring once and the leading ten covering about an eighth. Sequencing was done on a sample of blood. The receptors shown here come from a man aged 30-40 years in good health.

This chain uses TRBV28 with TRBJ1-6, with 10 bases matching TRBD1. Trimming at V came to 7 bases and at J to 6 bases, leaving 6 bases not matched to a gene. The CDR3 covers 15 residues. Germline lookup yields CDR1 MDHEN and CDR2 SYDVKM. The CDR3 bases are TGTGCCAGCATTACCGGGACAGGGGTTAATTCACCCCTCCACTTT. It translates to CASITGTGVNSPLHF.

The chain is built from TRBV27 and TRBJ2-2; D gene uncertain. The germline V gene encodes CDR1 MNHEY and CDR2 SMNVEV (reference sequence). This CDR3 region has 15 residues. V lost 4 bases and J 1 base, leaving 10 bases between the germline ends. CDR3 region: CASSSRAVNTGELFF. The CDR3 nucleotides read TGTGCCAGCAGTTCCCGGGCAGTGAACACCGGGGAGCTGTTTTTT.

This clone occurred a few times. The rearrangement joins TRBV28 to TRBJ2-3; unclear D gene. Deletions cut 5 bases from V and 4 bases from J, with 7 bases between. This CDR3 contains 12 residues. The germline V gene has CDR1 MDHEN and CDR2 SYDVKM. The CDR3 DNA reads TGTGCCAGCAGTCCCAATCCAGATACGCAGTATTTT. This encodes CASSPNPDTQYF.

J is TRBJ2-5 and V is TRBV5-1, with D perhaps TRBD1 (5 bases). The germline gives CDR1 SGHRS, CDR2 YFSETQ. V gave up 2 bases and J gave up 5 bases, with 10 bases separating them. CDR3 length: 13 amino acids. This CDR3 reads CASSFRDSETQYF. CDR3 DNA: TGCGCCAGCAGCTTCAGGGATTCGGAGACCCAGTACTTC.

CDR3: CASSGGYQETQYF. CDR3 DNA sequence: TGTGCCAGTAGTGGAGGGTATCAAGAGACCCAGTACTTC. V and J are TRBV19 and TRBJ2-5; a possible D gene is TRBD2 (6 bases). V was cut by 5 bases and J by 2 bases, with 9 bases left in between. CDR1 is LNHDA, CDR2 SQIVND, per germline (reference sequence). This CDR3 region has 13 residues.

The V gene is TRBV4-1, the J gene TRBJ1-5; D remains unclear. Germline V gene data show CDR1 as MGHRA and CDR2 as YSYEKL. Trimming left V 1 base short and J 7 bases short, with 11 bases between. The CDR3 runs 14 residues. The CDR3 nucleotides are TGCGCCAGCAGCCAAGGGGGAGAGGGACAGCCCCAGCATTTT. It specifies CASSQGGEGQPQHF.

This sequence joins TRBV24-1 and TRBJ1-2; D is unresolved. V gave up 5 bases and J gave up 7 bases, with 13 bases separating them. This CDR3 has 13 residues. Germline V gene sequence: CDR1 KGHDR, CDR2 SFDVKD. DNA of the CDR3: TGTGCCACCAGTGGACCGGGTGCTCGTGGCTACACCTTC. Translation: CATSGPGARGYTF.

This sequence joins TRBV18 and TRBJ1-1; 7 bases are a match to TRBD1. This CDR3 comprises 13 residues. The germline V gene has CDR1 KGHSH and CDR2 LQKENI. J lost 1 base, V lost 6 bases, and 2 bases had no gene match. The CDR3 is CASSGTENTEAFF. The CDR3 DNA reads TGTGCCAGCTCCGGGACAGAGAACACTGAAGCTTTCTTT.

DNA for the CDR3: TGTGCCAGCAGCCCTTCCGGGGAGCTGTTTTTT. This encodes CASSPSGELFF. The chain links TRBV12-3 or TRBV12-4 to TRBJ2-2, with D unresolved. The CDR3 totals 11 residues. V dropped 6 bases and J dropped 6 bases, with 5 bases sitting between them.

This chain uses TRBV6-6 with TRBJ2-3, with 15 bases matching TRBD2. Per the germline V gene, CDR1 is MNHNY and CDR2 is SVGAGI (reference sequence). This CDR3 spans 16 amino acids. The V gene end was trimmed by 5 bases and the J gene end by 3 bases; junction bases not matched to a gene: 3. CDR3 nucleotides: TGTGCCAGCAGTGGGACTAGCGGGGGGAAGACAGATACGCAGTATTTT. It yields the protein CASSGTSGGKTDTQYF.

This chain's CDR3 is CASSSQVQETQYF. The CDR3 DNA sequence: TGTGCCAGCAGTTCACAGGTACAAGAGACCCAGTACTTC. The genes are TRBV6-5 and TRBJ2-5; tentatively, D is TRBD1 (5 bases). V was clipped by 4 bases and J by 2 bases, with 8 bases between them. This CDR3 contains 13 residues. The germline gives CDR1 MNHEY, CDR2 SVGAGI.

V gene TRBV7-9 combines with J gene TRBJ2-5, with a tentative D call TRBD2 (6 bases). V lost 3 bases, J lost 2 bases, and 10 bases lay in between. The length of the CDR3 is 14 residues. Looked up from germline, CDR1 is SEHNR and CDR2 is FQNEAQ (reference sequence). CDR3 in amino acids: CASSFMEGQETQYF. The CDR3 DNA sequence: TGTGCCAGCAGCTTCATGGAGGGTCAAGAGACCCAGTACTTC.

In DNA form, the CDR3 reads TGTGCCAGCGGCCCCTCGGGCATGAACACTGAAGCTTTCTTT. It translates to CASGPSGMNTEAFF. The rearrangement uses TRBV14 and TRBJ1-1; D remains unclear. V shed 8 bases and J shed 0 bases, with 13 bases lying between them. Germline CDR1 and CDR2: SGHDN and FVKESK. This CDR3 region has 14 residues.

The genes are TRBV7-2 and TRBJ2-1; either TRBD1 or TRBD2 may supply D (5 bases each). Germline V gene sequence: CDR1 SGHTA, CDR2 FQGNSA. This CDR3 contains 15 residues. V was clipped by 5 bases and J by 6 bases, with 17 bases between them. CDR3 amino acids: CASSQNWGLGNEQFF. DNA for the CDR3: TGTGCCAGCAGCCAGAACTGGGGGTTGGGCAATGAGCAGTTCTTC.

This clone was observed once. The rearrangement joins TRBV11-2 to TRBJ1-2; 8 bases line up with TRBD1. CDR1 is SGHAT and CDR2 is FQNNGV in the germline V gene. The CDR3 covers 13 residues. The ends lost 6 bases at V and 8 bases at J; junction bases unmatched: 8. The CDR3 nucleotides read TGTGCCAGCAGGCCCCTGACAGGGGTCGGCTACACCTTC. Translated, it gives CASRPLTGVGYTF.

The gene calls are TRBV5-5 and TRBJ2-6; D is possibly TRBD2 (6 bases). CDR1 SGHKS and CDR2 YYEKEE come from the germline V gene (reference sequence). V lost 3 bases and J 1 base, leaving 8 bases between the germline ends. This CDR3 has 15 amino acids. The CDR3 spells CASSWDLSGANVLTF. DNA of the CDR3: TGTGCCAGCAGCTGGGACTTATCTGGGGCCAACGTCCTGACTTTC.

This clone was recorded once. The chain combines TRBV28 with TRBJ1-5; 7 nucleotides match TRBD1. Germline loops: CDR1 MDHEN, CDR2 SYDVKM. The CDR3 has 14 residues. J was trimmed by 6 bases and V by 5 bases; bases with no gene match: 7. The CDR3 reads CASSPTTGTQPQHF. DNA of the CDR3: TGTGCCAGCAGTCCTACGACAGGGACTCAGCCCCAGCATTTT.

This chain uses TRBV6-2 or TRBV6-3 with TRBJ1-2; TRBD1 matches 10 bases. Looked up from germline, CDR1 is MNHEY and CDR2 is SVGEGT. J was trimmed by 6 bases and V by 5 bases; bases with no gene match: 3. CDR3 length: 13 residues. CDR3 residues: CASSRQGADGYTF. DNA of the CDR3: TGTGCCAGCAGTAGACAGGGGGCGGATGGCTACACCTTC.

V gene TRBV5-6 combines with J gene TRBJ2-3; D is possibly TRBD1 (6 bases). CDR1 and CDR2 (germline): SGHDT, YYEEEE. The CDR3 spans 15 residues. With 5 bases removed from V and 3 bases from J, the gap between germline ends came to 16 bases. CDR3 bases: TGTGCCAGCAGTCCGAACAGGGTAATGACAGATACGCAGTATTTT. Its translation is CASSPNRVMTDTQYF.

The chain recombines TRBV4-1 with TRBJ2-7, with D possibly TRBD2 on 5 matching bases. Germline CDR1 and CDR2: MGHRA and YSYEKL. CDR3 length equals 13 residues. Trimming left V 2 bases short and J 2 bases short, with 7 bases between. CDR3 residues: CASSQPGTYEQYF. CDR3 coding DNA: TGCGCCAGCAGCCAACCCGGGACCTACGAGCAGTACTTC.

The genes are TRBV30 and TRBJ1-1; D perhaps matches TRBD1 (6 bases). Germline CDR1 GTSNPN, CDR2 SVGIG (reference sequence). The V end was cut by 5 bases, the J end by 8 bases, with 15 bases between. The CDR3 totals 12 residues. Written as DNA, the CDR3 is TGTGCCTGGGGGACAACCTCCGGGGAAGCTTTCTTT. It encodes CAWGTTSGEAFF.